A selection of T cell receptor beta chains follows, all from one sample in a study of blood T cell repertoires in COVID-19. The table came from immunoSEQ multiplex PCR; TCRdb's copy has only in-frame clones and leaves some out. Counted here are a few hundred thousand clones, more than 85% occurring once; the ten biggest clones make up over 6%. Sequencing was performed on peripheral blood. Receptor source: a woman in her 70s with active or convalescent COVID-19. Each CDR3 is given with its conserved first and last residue. A D gene is named only where the DNA matches it firmly. Some rows mark clone size as missing; the rest say once, few, many or name a class of expanded clone.

CDR3 protein: CASSSEGLNYEQFF
CDR3 DNA: TGTGCCAGCAGCTCGGAGGGGTTGAACTATGAGCAGTTCTTC
clone size: -
J gene: TRBJ2-1
D gene: -
V gene: TRBV7-2

CDR3 protein: CASSTREGEAFF
CDR3 DNA: TGTGCCAGTAGTACTCGGGAGGGTGAAGCTTTCTTT
clone size: -
J gene: TRBJ1-1
D gene: -
V gene: TRBV19

CDR3 protein: CASSPGDDEQYF
CDR3 DNA: TGTGCCAGCAGCCCGGGGGATGACGAGCAGTACTTC
clone size: -
J gene: TRBJ2-7
D gene: -
V gene: TRBV3-1/TRBV3-2

CDR3 protein: CASSFIGQRTGNTIYF
CDR3 DNA: TGTGCCAGCAGCTTTATAGGACAGAGGACTGGAAACACCATATATTTT
clone size: -
J gene: TRBJ1-3
D gene: -
V gene: TRBV5-6

CDR3 protein: CATPQWEGNSNYGYTF
CDR3 DNA: TGTGCCACCCCTCAGTGGGAGGGGAACTCTAACTATGGCTACACCTTC
clone size: -
J gene: TRBJ1-2
D gene: -
V gene: TRBV27

CDR3 protein: CAGRQDSQATEAFF
CDR3 DNA: TGTGCCGGCAGGCAAGACTCACAAGCTACTGAAGCTTTCTTT
clone size: -
J gene: TRBJ1-1
D gene: -
V gene: TRBV7-9

CDR3 protein: CASSPRDGLYYEQYF
CDR3 DNA: TGTGCCAGCAGCCCTAGAGACGGGTTATACTACGAGCAGTACTTC
clone size: -
J gene: TRBJ2-7
D gene: -
V gene: TRBV5-4

CDR3 protein: CASSIANREINYGYTF
CDR3 DNA: TGTGCCAGTAGTATCGCTAACAGGGAAATTAACTATGGCTACACCTTC
clone size: -
J gene: TRBJ1-2
D gene: -
V gene: TRBV19

CDR3 protein: CASSSSGGRDNEQFF
CDR3 DNA: TGTGCCAGCAGCTCCAGCGGGGGTCGAGACAATGAGCAGTTCTTC
clone size: -
J gene: TRBJ2-1
D gene: TRBD2
V gene: TRBV7-3

CDR3 protein: CASSPLAYYAGELFF
CDR3 DNA: TGTGCCAGCAGCCCACTAGCATATTACGCCGGGGAGCTGTTTTTT
clone size: many
J gene: TRBJ2-2
D gene: -
V gene: TRBV6-2/TRBV6-3

CDR3 protein: CASSYSRTGGGYGYTF
CDR3 DNA: TGTGCCAGCAGTTACTCGAGGACGGGGGGGGGCTATGGCTACACCTTC
clone size: -
J gene: TRBJ1-2
D gene: -
V gene: TRBV6-5

CDR3 protein: CATSRDRGTYEQYF
CDR3 DNA: TGTGCCACCAGCAGGGACAGGGGAACTTACGAGCAGTACTTC
clone size: -
J gene: TRBJ2-7
D gene: TRBD1
V gene: TRBV15

CDR3 protein: CSVEDPRGRRGNEQYF
CDR3 DNA: TGCAGCGTTGAAGATCCCCGGGGCCGACGGGGGAACGAGCAGTACTTC
clone size: -
J gene: TRBJ2-7
D gene: -
V gene: TRBV29-1

CDR3 protein: CASSQDRVAGGLGETQYF
CDR3 DNA: TGCGCCAGCAGCCAAGATAGAGTAGCGGGGGGCCTCGGAGAGACCCAGTACTTC
clone size: -
J gene: TRBJ2-5
D gene: TRBD2
V gene: TRBV4-3

CDR3 protein: CSVGAGGGEKLFF
CDR3 DNA: TGCAGCGTTGGGGCAGGGGGCGGTGAAAAACTGTTTTTT
clone size: -
J gene: TRBJ1-4
D gene: TRBD1
V gene: TRBV29-1

CDR3 protein: CATSDSRGGRTYGYTF
CDR3 DNA: TGTGCCACCAGTGATTCGCGGGGGGGGCGAACCTATGGCTACACCTTC
clone size: -
J gene: TRBJ1-2
D gene: -
V gene: TRBV24-1

CDR3 protein: CASSLGLAGSDYEQYF
CDR3 DNA: TGCGCCAGCAGCTTGGGACTAGCGGGGAGCGACTACGAGCAGTACTTC
clone size: -
J gene: TRBJ2-7
D gene: TRBD2
V gene: TRBV5-1

CDR3 protein: CATSRGGGNLGAYEQYF
CDR3 DNA: TGTGCCACCAGCAGAGGCGGGGGCAACTTAGGGGCGTACGAGCAGTACTTC
clone size: -
J gene: TRBJ2-7
D gene: -
V gene: TRBV15

CDR3 protein: CASSQDLGGTGNSPLHF
CDR3 DNA: TGCGCCAGCAGCCAAGATCTGGGGGGGACAGGCAATTCACCCCTCCACTTT
clone size: once
J gene: TRBJ1-6
D gene: TRBD1
V gene: TRBV4-3

CDR3 protein: CSAKQGEEAFF
CDR3 DNA: TGCAGTGCTAAACAGGGGGAGGAAGCTTTCTTT
clone size: -
J gene: TRBJ1-1
D gene: TRBD1
V gene: TRBV20-1

CDR3 protein: CSASRYRGDQPQHF
CDR3 DNA: TGCAGTGCTAGTAGGTACAGGGGAGATCAGCCCCAGCATTTT
clone size: once
J gene: TRBJ1-5
D gene: TRBD1
V gene: TRBV20-1

CDR3 protein: CASSSSDRLQFF
CDR3 DNA: TGTGCCAGCAGTTCCTCGGACAGACTACAGTTCTTC
clone size: few
J gene: TRBJ2-1
D gene: -
V gene: TRBV27

CDR3 protein: CATNNLQGGYAYTF
CDR3 DNA: TGTGCCACCAACAACCTACAGGGGGGGTATGCCTACACCTTC
clone size: -
J gene: TRBJ1-2
D gene: TRBD1
V gene: TRBV15

CDR3 protein: CACRDRGIGEKLFF
CDR3 DNA: TGTGCCTGCCGGGACAGGGGAATTGGCGAAAAACTGTTTTTT
clone size: -
J gene: TRBJ1-4
D gene: -
V gene: TRBV21-1

CDR3 protein: CAIKAGSQDTQYF
CDR3 DNA: TGTGCCATCAAGGCAGGGTCACAGGATACGCAGTATTTT
clone size: -
J gene: TRBJ2-3
D gene: -
V gene: TRBV10-3

CDR3 protein: CASSRRRLAYDEQFF
CDR3 DNA: TGTGCCAGCTCCCGGCGGCGACTAGCGTATGATGAGCAGTTCTTC
clone size: -
J gene: TRBJ2-1
D gene: TRBD2
V gene: TRBV7-2

CDR3 protein: CALVSDISYNSPLHF
CDR3 DNA: TGTGCCTTAGTATCGGACATCTCCTATAATTCACCCCTCCACTTT
clone size: once
J gene: TRBJ1-6
D gene: -
V gene: TRBV19